The sequence of this T cell receptor beta chain was determined in a study of CD8+ T cells in alopecia areata. Regarding the study as a whole: Affected scalp, especially in alopecia totalis/universalis, had a higher clonality than normal scalp did.

A note on this clone: The antigen remains undetermined.

CDR1 is SGDLS and CDR2 is YYNGEE in the germline V gene. The CDR3 contains 13 residues. V shed 4 bases and J shed 3 bases, with 8 bases lying between them. Reverse transcription of extracted RNA yielded cDNA, which provided the sequencing template. Data came from immunoSEQ multiplex PCR; TCRdb stores just in-frame clones and leaves some out. This sample has more than 95,000 clones, with approximately 58% found just once. This TCR derives from a human donor in good health. The chain couples TRBV9 to TRBJ2-1, with D unclear. Sequences were obtained from CD4+ T cells sorted from blood. CDR3 nucleotide sequence: TGTGCCAGCAGCCCCGGCTTCTACAATGAGCAGTTCTTC. The encoded protein is CASSPGFYNEQFF.